These T cell receptor beta chains were read from a single sample in a study of memory CD4+ T cells and cytomegalovirus serostatus. Produced via immunoSEQ multiplex PCR; TCRdb's table is partial and in-frame only. The repertoire includes tens of thousands of clones, around 77% of them detected once, and under 2% sits in the top ten. The sequenced material came from memory CD4+ T cells from blood. These TCRs come from an adult in good health and CMV-seronegative. Both conserved end residues are trimmed from each CDR3. Each record gives: J gene, V gene, CDR3 protein.

TRBJ1-2,TRBV9,ASSVEGYGYT
TRBJ1-1,TRBV11-2,ASSYERMNTEAF
TRBJ2-5,TRBV15,ATSSRKHTPAETQY
TRBJ1-2,TRBV25-1,ASSESGRNYGYT
TRBJ2-2,TRBV5-1,ASSLGVLAPIANTGELF
TRBJ2-4,TRBV4-3,ASSQDAAQNIQY
TRBJ1-2,TRBV19,ASSVRRDGSYGYT
TRBJ2-1,TRBV28,ASSSTGTGNEQF
TRBJ1-5,TRBV28,ASSFPGTTTQPQH
TRBJ1-5,TRBV6-5,ASSQGGEGQPQH
TRBJ2-7,TRBV6-5,ASSYGGRGEQY
TRBJ1-2,TRBV7-2,ASSLGTGDGYT
TRBJ2-7,TRBV5-8,ASSAVHSITYEQY
TRBJ2-7,TRBV5-4,ASGSKQSSKASYEQY
TRBJ1-2,TRBV28,ASSLRQGAGYGYT
TRBJ2-1,TRBV5-1,ASSRAGGAVDEQF
TRBJ1-4,TRBV14,ASSQGGFNEKLF
TRBJ2-1,TRBV7-2,ASSLRTSGNNEQF
TRBJ1-6,TRBV7-2,ASSIAGTGGSPLH
TRBJ2-1,TRBV29-1,SVTPGLRNNEQF
TRBJ2-1,TRBV25-1,ASSLGIYNEQF
TRBJ1-1,TRBV7-3,ASRLEPSTEAF
TRBJ2-2,TRBV6-4,ASADTDRTGELF
TRBJ2-6,TRBV5-4,ASSFYSGANVLT
TRBJ1-1,TRBV5-4,ASRSQGTEAF
TRBJ2-1,TRBV28,ASSTWGGYNEQF
TRBJ2-7,TRBV5-1,ASSLAGGEQY
TRBJ2-2,TRBV7-3,ASSLGQGASGELF
TRBJ1-2,TRBV27,ASSPLNEGAT
TRBJ2-1,TRBV5-4,ASSVVGARHLF
TRBJ2-1,TRBV28,ASLVGGQLGEQF
TRBJ1-6,TRBV6-6,ASSGGTGDNSPLH
TRBJ2-1,TRBV6-6,ASSYSASGSLSGQF
TRBJ2-3,TRBV11-2,ASSSRGGDTDTQY
TRBJ1-1,TRBV7-9,ASSLGREAF
TRBJ1-3,TRBV2,ASVDSSGNTIY
TRBJ1-4,TRBV7-2,ASSLGTGGKLF
TRBJ1-4,TRBV28,ASSTWRGEREKLF
TRBJ1-1,TRBV7-9,ASSPGVNPSAF
TRBJ1-6,TRBV29-1,SVRGQENSPLH
TRBJ1-4,TRBV9,ASSVATGEKLF
TRBJ1-5,TRBV19,ASSKGGVGNQPQH
TRBJ2-1,TRBV7-7,ASSFSGKGEQF
TRBJ2-2,TRBV7-2,ASSRWSLAGANGELF
TRBJ2-5,TRBV19,ATQPRSGGSETQY
TRBJ1-6,TRBV18,ASSPQRAGDNSPLH
TRBJ1-2,TRBV2,ASRAGGAYGYT
TRBJ1-3,TRBV9,ASSPRIGTGPGNTIY